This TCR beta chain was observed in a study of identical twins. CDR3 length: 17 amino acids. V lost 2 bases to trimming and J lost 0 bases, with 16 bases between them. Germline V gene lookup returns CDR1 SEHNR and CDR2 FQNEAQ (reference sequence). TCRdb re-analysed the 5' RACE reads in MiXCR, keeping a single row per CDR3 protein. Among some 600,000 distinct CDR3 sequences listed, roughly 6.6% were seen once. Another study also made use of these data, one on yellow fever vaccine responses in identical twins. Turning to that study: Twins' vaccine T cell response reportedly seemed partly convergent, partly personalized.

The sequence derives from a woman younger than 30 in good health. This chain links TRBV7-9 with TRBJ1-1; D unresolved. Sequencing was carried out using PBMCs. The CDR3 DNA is TGTGCCAGCAGCTTACGTCCCGCGAGTACCCTGAACACTGAAGCTTTCTTT. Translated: CASSLRPASTLNTEAFF.